This T cell receptor beta chain was identified in a study of blood T cell repertoires in COVID-19. Study information: T cells, B-cell-depleted T cells, or PBMCs supplied cDNA or gDNA.

This CDR3 comprises 18 residues. The germline V gene encodes CDR1 KGHSH and CDR2 LQKENI. V was clipped by 6 bases and J by 0 bases, with 21 bases between them. Generated by immunoSEQ multiplex PCR, the TCRdb table keeps only in-frame clones and is missing some. The repertoire includes under 300,000 clones, about nine tenths of them detected once, and 7.2% sits in the top ten. The clonotype comes from a man aged 60-69 years who had recovered from COVID-19. The rearrangement links TRBV18 to TRBJ1-5, with D hard to call. The source material was peripheral blood. The CDR3 DNA follows: TGTGCCAGCTCCCCCTTACCTTCCCCGGTGTCTAGCAATCAGCCCCAGCATTTT. Protein product: CASSPLPSPVSSNQPQHF.